This TCR beta chain originates from a study of CD8 T cells in ankylosing spondylitis. Study-wide points: Ankylosing spondylitis blood appeared to be characterized by a TCR beta motif of about eight highly homologous variants. Disease-linked clones reportedly showed significant enrichment in matched ankylosing spondylitis synovial fluid.

Concerning this clonotype: Its antigen is currently unknown.

Germline assignment: CDR1 DFQATT and CDR2 SNEGSKA (reference sequence). V gave up 8 bases and J gave up 10 bases; unmatched junction bases: 14. This CDR3 has 13 residues. MiXCR was run by TCRdb on the 5' RACE reads, yielding one entry per CDR3 protein. Among a few hundred thousand distinct CDR3 sequences listed, roughly 11% were seen once. The V call is TRBV20-1, the J call TRBJ2-1, with TRBD2 matching over 7 bases. The receptor was isolated from a female donor with ankylosing spondylitis or in good health (not recorded which). Material: blood, either unsorted or a sorted T cell fraction (not recorded which). This CDR3 reads CSKRGLNRKEQFF. CDR3 nucleotides: TGCAGTAAAAGGGGACTAAATCGAAAAGAGCAGTTCTTC.